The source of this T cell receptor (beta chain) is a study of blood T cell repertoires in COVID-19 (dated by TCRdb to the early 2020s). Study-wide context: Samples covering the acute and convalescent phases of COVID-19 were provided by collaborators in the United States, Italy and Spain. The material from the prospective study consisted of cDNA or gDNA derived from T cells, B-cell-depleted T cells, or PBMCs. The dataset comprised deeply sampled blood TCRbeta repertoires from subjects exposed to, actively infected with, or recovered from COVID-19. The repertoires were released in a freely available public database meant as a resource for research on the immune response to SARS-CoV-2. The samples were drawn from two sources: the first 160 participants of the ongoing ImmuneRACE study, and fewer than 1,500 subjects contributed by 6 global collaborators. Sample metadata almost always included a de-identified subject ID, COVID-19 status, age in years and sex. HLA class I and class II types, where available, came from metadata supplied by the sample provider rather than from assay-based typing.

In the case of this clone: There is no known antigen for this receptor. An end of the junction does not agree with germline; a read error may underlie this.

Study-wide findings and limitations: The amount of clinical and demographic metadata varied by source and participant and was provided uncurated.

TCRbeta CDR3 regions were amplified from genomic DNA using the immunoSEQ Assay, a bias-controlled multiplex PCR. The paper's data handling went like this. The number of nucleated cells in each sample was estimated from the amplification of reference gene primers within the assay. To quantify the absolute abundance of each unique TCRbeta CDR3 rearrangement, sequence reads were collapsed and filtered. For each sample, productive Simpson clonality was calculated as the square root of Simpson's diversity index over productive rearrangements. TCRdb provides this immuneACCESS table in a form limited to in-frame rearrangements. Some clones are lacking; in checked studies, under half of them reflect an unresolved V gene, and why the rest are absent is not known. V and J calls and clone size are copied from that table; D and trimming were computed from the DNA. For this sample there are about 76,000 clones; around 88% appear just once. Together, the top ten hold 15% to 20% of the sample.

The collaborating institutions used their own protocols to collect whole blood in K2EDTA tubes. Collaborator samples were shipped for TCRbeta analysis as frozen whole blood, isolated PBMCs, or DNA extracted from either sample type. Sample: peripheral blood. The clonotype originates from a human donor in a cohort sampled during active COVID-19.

DNA sequence: TGCAGCGTTCCCCCCGGGACTAACTCCCACAATGAGCAGTTCTTC. This codes for CSVPPGTNSHNEQFF. This chain is built from TRBV29-1 and TRBJ2-1; TRBD2 fits 7 bases in the junction. Including the terminal cysteine and phenylalanine, the CDR3 comprises 15 residues. The kept DNA is CDR3 alone, 45 bases in frame from the first base. CDR1 SQVTM and CDR2 ANQGSEA were looked up in the germline V gene.